This T cell receptor (beta chain) comes out of a study of OX40 agonist ivuxolimab in advanced cancers. Study-level information: Of the participants, around 43% had some prior anti-PD-1, anti-PD-L1 or anti-CTLA-4 therapy, which was allowed. Three patients showed partial responses: one hepatocellular carcinoma and two cutaneous melanoma cases. Points from the study as a whole: Average numbers of expanded clones were greater in CD8+ T cells than in CD4+.

About this clone itself: Its antigen is not known.

Profiling relied on immunoSEQ multiplex PCR, and the TCRdb table lists in-frame clones only, not all of them. The table records 25,000 to 35,000 clones, 80% to 90% of them present only once. The CDR3 consists of 13 residues. The V end lost 0 bases, the J end lost 8 bases, and 8 bases lay between the germline ends. Germline CDR1 ENHRY, CDR2 SYGVKD. The TCR sequence derives from an adult with an advanced solid tumor such as melanoma, head and neck, liver or kidney cancer. The V gene is TRBV10-3, the J gene TRBJ1-5; D is possibly TRBD1 (6 bases). Sequences were derived from CD4+ or CD8+ T cells sorted from blood, sampled in a trial of the OX40 agonist ivuxolimab. This chain's CDR3 is CAISESTGKPQHF. The CDR3 DNA sequence: TGTGCCATCAGTGAGTCGACAGGCAAGCCCCAGCATTTT.